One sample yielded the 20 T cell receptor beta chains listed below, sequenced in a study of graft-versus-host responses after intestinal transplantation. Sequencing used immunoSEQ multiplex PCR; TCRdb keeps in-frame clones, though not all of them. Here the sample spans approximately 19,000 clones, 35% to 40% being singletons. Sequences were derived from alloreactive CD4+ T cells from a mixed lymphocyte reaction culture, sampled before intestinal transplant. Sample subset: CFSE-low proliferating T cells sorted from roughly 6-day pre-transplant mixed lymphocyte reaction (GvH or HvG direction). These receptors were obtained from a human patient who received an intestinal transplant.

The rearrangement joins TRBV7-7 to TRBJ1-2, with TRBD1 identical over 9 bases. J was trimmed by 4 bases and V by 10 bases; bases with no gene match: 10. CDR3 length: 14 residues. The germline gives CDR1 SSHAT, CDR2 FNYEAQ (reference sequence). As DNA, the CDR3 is TGTGCCAACCTACAGGGGGCACGGGTCTATGGCTACACCTTC. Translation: CANLQGARVYGYTF.

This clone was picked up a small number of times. The CDR3, as DNA: TGCGCCAGCAGCCATTTAGCGGGGGGGCCTTGGGAGCAGTTCTTC. This codes for CASSHLAGGPWEQFF. This sequence joins TRBV4-1 and TRBJ2-1, with TRBD2 matching over 11 bases. From germline, CDR1 is MGHRA and CDR2 YSYEKL. The CDR3 loop spans 15 amino acids. With 3 bases clipped from V and 10 bases from J, the junction kept 8 bases outside the gene matches.

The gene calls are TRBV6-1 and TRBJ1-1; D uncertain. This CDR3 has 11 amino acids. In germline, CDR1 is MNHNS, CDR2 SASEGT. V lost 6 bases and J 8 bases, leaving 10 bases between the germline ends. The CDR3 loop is CASSLGGEAFF. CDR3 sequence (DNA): TGTGCCAGCAGCTTGGGCGGAGAAGCTTTCTTT.

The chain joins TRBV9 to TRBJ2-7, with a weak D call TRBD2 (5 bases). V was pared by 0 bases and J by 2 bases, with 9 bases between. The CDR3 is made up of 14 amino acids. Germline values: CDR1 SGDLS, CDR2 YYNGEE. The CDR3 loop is CASSVGPGAYEQYF. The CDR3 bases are TGTGCCAGCAGCGTAGGGCCCGGGGCCTACGAGCAGTACTTC. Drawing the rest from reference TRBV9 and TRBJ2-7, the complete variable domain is DSGVTQTPKHLITATGQRVTLRCSPRSGDLSVYWYQQSLDQGLQFLIQYYNGEERAKGNILERFSAQQFPDLHSELNLSSLELGDSALYFCASSVGPGAYEQYFGPGTRLTVT.

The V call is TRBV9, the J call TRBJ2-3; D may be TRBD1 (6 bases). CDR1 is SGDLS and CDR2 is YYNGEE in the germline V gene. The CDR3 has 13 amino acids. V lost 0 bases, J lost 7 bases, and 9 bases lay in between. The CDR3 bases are TGTGCCAGCAGCGTAGACCAGGGGAATACGCAGTATTTT. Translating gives CASSVDQGNTQYF.

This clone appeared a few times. The CDR3 bases are TGTGCCAGTAGTATAGGGACTAGCGGAAGCCAAGAGACCCAGTACTTC. Translation: CASSIGTSGSQETQYF. V gene TRBV19 combines with J gene TRBJ2-5; 10 bases are shared with TRBD2. Germline-derived CDR1 and CDR2 are LNHDA and SQIVND (reference sequence). The CDR3 has 16 amino acids. J gave up 1 base and V 1 base, and 3 bases lay outside the gene matches.

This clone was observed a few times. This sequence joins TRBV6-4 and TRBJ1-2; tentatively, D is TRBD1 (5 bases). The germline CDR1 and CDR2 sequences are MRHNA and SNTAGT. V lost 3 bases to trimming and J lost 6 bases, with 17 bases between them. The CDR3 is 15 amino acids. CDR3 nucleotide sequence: TGTGCCAGCAGTGATCTCCCGGGGACTGTCCATGGCTACACCTTC. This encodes CASSDLPGTVHGYTF.

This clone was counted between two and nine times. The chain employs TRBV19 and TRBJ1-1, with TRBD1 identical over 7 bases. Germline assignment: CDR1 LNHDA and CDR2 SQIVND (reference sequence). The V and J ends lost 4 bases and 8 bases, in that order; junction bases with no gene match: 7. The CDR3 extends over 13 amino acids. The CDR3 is CASSTDRVSEAFF. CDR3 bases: TGTGCCAGTAGTACCGACAGGGTTAGCGAAGCTTTCTTT.

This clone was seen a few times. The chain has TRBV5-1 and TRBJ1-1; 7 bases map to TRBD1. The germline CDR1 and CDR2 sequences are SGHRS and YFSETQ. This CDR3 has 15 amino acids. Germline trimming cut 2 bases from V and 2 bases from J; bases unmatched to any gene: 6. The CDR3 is CASSFTTGANTEAFF. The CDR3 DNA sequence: TGCGCCAGCAGCTTTACCACAGGGGCAAACACTGAAGCTTTCTTT.

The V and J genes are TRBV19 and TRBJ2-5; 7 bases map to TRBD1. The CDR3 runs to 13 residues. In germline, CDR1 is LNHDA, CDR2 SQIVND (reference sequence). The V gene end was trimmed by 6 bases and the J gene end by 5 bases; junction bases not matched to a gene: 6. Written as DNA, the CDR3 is TGTGCCAGTAGGCCGACAGGGCAGGAGACCCAGTACTTC. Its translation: CASRPTGQETQYF.

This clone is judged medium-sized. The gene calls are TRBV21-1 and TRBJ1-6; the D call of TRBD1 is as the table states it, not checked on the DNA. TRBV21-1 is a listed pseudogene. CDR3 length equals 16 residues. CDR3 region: CASRGDRSSYNSPLHF. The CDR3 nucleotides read TGTGCCAGCAGGGGGGACAGGAGCTCCTATAATTCACCCCTCCACTTT.

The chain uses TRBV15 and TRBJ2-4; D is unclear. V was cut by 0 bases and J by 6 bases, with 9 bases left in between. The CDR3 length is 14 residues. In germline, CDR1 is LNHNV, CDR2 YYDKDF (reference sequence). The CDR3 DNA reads TGTGCCACCAGCAGAGATGGGCGGTTAAACATTCAGTACTTC. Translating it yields CATSRDGRLNIQYF.

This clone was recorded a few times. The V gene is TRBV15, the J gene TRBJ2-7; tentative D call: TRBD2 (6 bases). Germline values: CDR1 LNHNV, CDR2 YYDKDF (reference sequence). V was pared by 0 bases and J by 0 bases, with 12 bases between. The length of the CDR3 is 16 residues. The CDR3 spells CATSRDYRGSSYEQYF. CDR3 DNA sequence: TGTGCCACCAGCAGAGATTACCGGGGGTCCTCCTACGAGCAGTACTTC.

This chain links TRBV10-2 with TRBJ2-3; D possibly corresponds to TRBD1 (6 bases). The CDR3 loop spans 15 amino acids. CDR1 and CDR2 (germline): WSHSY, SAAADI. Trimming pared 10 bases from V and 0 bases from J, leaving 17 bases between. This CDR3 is CATSRGPISTDTQYF. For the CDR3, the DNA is TGCGCCACTTCCAGGGGCCCCATTAGCACAGATACGCAGTATTTT.

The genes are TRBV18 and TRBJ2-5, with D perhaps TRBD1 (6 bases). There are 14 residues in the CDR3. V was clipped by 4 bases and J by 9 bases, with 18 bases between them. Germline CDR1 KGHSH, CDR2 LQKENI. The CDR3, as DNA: TGTGCCAGCTCACGCCCTCAGGGGCCCGGGGCCCAGTACTTC. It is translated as CASSRPQGPGAQYF.

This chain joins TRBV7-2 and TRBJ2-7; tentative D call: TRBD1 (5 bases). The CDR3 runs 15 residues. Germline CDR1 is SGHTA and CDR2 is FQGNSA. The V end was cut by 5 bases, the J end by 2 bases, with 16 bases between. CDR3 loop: CASSLGRVGTYEQYF. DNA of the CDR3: TGTGCCAGCAGCCTTGGCAGGGTAGGCACCTACGAGCAGTACTTC.

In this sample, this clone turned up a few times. The CDR3 DNA follows: TGTGCCAGCAGAAGACAGCGGATGAACACTGAAGCTTTCTTT. Translated, it gives CASRRQRMNTEAFF. The chain carries TRBV7-9 and TRBJ1-1; D is possibly TRBD1 (5 bases). The CDR3 covers 14 residues. V lost 6 bases and J 0 bases, leaving 11 bases between the germline ends. CDR1 SEHNR and CDR2 FQNEAQ come from the germline V gene (reference sequence). Looking up the rest from reference TRBV7-9 and TRBJ1-1 gives the full variable domain: DTGVSQNPRHKITKRGQNVTFRCDPISEHNRLYWYRQTLGQGPEFLTYFQNEAQLEKSRLLSDRFSAERPKGSFSTLEIQRTEQGDSAMYLCASRRQRMNTEAFFGQGTRLTVV.

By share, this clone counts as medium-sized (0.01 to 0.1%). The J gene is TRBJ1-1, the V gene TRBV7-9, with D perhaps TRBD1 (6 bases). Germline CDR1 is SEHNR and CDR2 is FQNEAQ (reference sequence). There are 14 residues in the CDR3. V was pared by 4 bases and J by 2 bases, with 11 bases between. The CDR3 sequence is CASSSLGTNTEAFF. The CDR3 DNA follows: TGTGCCAGCAGCTCACTCGGGACAAACACTGAAGCTTTCTTT.

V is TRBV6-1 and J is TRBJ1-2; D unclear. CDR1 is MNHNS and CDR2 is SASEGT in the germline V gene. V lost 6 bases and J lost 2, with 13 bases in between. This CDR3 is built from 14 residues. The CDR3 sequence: CASSPGPRNYGYTF. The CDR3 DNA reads TGTGCCAGCAGCCCCGGACCCCGAAACTATGGCTACACCTTC.

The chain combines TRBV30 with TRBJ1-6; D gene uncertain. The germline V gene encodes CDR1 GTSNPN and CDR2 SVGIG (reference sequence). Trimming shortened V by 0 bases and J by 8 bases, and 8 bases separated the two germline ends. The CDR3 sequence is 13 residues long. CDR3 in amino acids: CAWSVRSDSPLHF. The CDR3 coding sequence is TGTGCCTGGAGTGTACGCTCGGATTCACCCCTCCACTTT.